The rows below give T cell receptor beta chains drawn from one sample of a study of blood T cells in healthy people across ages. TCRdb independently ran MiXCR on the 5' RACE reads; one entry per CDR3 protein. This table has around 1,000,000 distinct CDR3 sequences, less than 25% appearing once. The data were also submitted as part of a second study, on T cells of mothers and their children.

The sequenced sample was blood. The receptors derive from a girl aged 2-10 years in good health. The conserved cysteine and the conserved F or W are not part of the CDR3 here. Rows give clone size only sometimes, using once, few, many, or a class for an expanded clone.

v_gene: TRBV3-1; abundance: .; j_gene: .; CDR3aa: ASSRIGSSYEQY
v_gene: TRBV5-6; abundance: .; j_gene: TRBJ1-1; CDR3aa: ASSSELKDRRFAEAF
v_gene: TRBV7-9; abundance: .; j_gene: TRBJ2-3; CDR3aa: ASSLAPPSDTQY
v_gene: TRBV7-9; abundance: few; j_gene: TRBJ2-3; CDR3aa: ASGTITTDTQY
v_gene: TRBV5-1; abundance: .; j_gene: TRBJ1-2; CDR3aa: ASSVGFADEGYT
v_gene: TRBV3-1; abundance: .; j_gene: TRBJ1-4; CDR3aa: ASSAREGEKLF
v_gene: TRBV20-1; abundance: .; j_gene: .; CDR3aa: SASGSSRSYEQY
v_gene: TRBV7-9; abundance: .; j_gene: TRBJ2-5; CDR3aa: ASSLGGPQGTQY
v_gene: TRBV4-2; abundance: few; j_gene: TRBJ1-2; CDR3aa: ASSQGVVGYGYA
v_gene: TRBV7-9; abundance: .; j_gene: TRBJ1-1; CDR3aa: ASTPGEGRTEAF
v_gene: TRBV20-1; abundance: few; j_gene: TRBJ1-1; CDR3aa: SARDRSREAF
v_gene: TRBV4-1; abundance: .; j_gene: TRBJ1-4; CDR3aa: ASGTADEKLF
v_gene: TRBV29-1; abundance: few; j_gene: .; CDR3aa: SVELGGGHKNNEQF
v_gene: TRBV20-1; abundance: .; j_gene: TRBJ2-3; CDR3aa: SARGTGGPDTQY
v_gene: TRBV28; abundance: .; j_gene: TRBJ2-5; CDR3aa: ASSFRGDRTQY
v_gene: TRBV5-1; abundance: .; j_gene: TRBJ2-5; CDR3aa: ASSWSGAYQETQY
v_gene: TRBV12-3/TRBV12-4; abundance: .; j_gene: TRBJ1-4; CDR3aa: ASSRGTFNEKLF
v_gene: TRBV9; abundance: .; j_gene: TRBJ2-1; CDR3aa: ASSVAASPYNEQF
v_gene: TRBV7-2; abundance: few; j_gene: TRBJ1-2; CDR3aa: ASSLGSRLGGYT
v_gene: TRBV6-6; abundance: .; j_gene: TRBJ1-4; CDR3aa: ASSNHRDRDNEKLF
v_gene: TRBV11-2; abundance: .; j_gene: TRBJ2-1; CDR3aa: ASSFPLTWTSGSESVRNEQF
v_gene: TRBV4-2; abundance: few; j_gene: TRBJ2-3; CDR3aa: ASSHLTSGRDTDTQY
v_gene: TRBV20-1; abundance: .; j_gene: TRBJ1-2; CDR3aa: SARAIPVGDYGYT
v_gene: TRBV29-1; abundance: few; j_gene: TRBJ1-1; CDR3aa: SVERTINTEAF
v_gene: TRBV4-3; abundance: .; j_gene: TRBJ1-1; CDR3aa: ASSQGAGDRGLLNTEAF
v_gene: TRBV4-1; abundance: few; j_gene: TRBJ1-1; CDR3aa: ASSHRGSEAF
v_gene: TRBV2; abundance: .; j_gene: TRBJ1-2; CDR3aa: ASPLGNGYT
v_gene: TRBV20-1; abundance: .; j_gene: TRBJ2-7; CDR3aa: SARGTVGYEQY
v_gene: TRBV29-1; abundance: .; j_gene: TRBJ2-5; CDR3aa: SAAPGGAGETQY
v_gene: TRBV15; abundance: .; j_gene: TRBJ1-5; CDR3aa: ATSSEYRVDQPQH
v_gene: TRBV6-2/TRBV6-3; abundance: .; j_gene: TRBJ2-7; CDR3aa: ASIKNGEQY
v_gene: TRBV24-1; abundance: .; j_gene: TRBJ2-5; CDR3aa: ATRQGAEGTQY
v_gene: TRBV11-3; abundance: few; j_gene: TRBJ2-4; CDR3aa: ASSSWATNIQY
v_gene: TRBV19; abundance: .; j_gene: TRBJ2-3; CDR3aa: ASSSSTTGGSTDTQY
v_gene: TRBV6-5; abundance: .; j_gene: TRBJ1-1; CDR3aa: ASITSNTEAF
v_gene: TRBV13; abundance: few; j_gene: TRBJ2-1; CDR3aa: ASSLWARVNEQF
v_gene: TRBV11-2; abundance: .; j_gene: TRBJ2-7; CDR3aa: ASSFGGLDKY